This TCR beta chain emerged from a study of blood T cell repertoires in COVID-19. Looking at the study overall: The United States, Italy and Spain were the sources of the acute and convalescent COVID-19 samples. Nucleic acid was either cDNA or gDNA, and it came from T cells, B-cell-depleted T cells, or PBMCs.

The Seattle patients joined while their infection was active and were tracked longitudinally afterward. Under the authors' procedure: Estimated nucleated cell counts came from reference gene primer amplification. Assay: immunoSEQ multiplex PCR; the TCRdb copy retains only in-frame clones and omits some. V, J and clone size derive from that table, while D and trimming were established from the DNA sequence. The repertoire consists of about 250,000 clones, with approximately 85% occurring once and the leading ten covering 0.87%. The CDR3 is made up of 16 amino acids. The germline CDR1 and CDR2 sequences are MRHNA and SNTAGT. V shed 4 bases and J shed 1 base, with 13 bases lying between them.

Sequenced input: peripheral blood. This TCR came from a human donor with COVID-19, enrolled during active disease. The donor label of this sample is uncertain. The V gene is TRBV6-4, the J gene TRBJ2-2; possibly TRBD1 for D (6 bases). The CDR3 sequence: CASSADRFGNTGELFF. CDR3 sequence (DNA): TGTGCCAGCAGTGCCGACAGGTTTGGGAACACCGGGGAGCTGTTTTTT.